Below, one TCR beta chain is given with its context. The sample is drawn from a study of shared clonotypes between healthy human individuals. Trimming stripped 6 bases from V and 2 bases from J, with 20 bases between. Germline assignment: CDR1 SQVTM and CDR2 ANQGSEA. The CDR3 spans 15 residues. Generated by immunoSEQ multiplex PCR, the TCRdb table keeps only in-frame clones and is missing some. The sample holds fewer than 400,000 clones, under 80% seen once. The chain is built from TRBV29-1 and TRBJ2-7; D possibly matches TRBD1 or TRBD2 (5 bases each). The sequenced sample was memory CD4+ T cells sorted from blood. As for subset: CD45RA-negative fraction. This receptor was obtained from a man younger than 45 in good health. CDR3 bases: TGCAGCGTACTTCCCGGGACCCCAAACCCCTACGAGCAGTACTTC. Translation: CSVLPGTPNPYEQYF.